A single sample is the source of the 23 T cell receptor beta chains below, sequenced in a study of cytomegalovirus exposure and HLA in healthy donors. Use of 60 Vbeta and 13 Jbeta primers characterized the PCR. TCRdb's table, derived via immunoSEQ multiplex PCR, lists solely in-frame clones and lacks some. The sample contains under 200,000 clones, around 77% of which appear only once. Material: PBMCs. The origin of the receptors is a man over 45 in good health and CMV-seropositive.

The rearrangement links TRBV7-9 to TRBJ1-5, with unresolved D. The CDR3 is 15 amino acids. Trimming cost V 1 base and J 4 bases, with 11 bases left between them. Germline lookup yields CDR1 SEHNR and CDR2 FQNEAQ (reference sequence). The CDR3 DNA sequence: TGTGCCAGCAGCTTAGAGGCGGGAGATAATCAGCCCCAGCATTTT. Its protein is CASSLEAGDNQPQHF. Full variable domain (remainder filled in from reference TRBV7-9 and TRBJ1-5): DTGVSQNPRHKITKRGQNVTFRCDPISEHNRLYWYRQTLGQGPEFLTYFQNEAQLEKSRLLSDRFSAERPKGSFSTLEIQRTEQGDSAMYLCASSLEAGDNQPQHFGDGTRLSIL.

CDR3 bases: TGTGCCAGCAGTTTAGGGGGGGCAGGCTATGGCTACACCTTC. Its translation: CASSLGGAGYGYTF. The chain links TRBV27 to TRBJ1-2, with D possibly matching TRBD1 (6 bases). The ends were cut back, 2 bases at V and 4 bases at J, with 11 bases in the middle. Germline-derived CDR1 and CDR2 are MNHEY and SMNVEV (reference sequence). This CDR3 is built from 14 residues.

This clone was observed a single time. The V gene is TRBV5-1, the J gene TRBJ2-6; D gene unclear. V lost 0 bases and J 4 bases, leaving 8 bases between the germline ends. The germline CDR1 and CDR2 sequences are SGHRS and YFSETQ. There are 15 residues in the CDR3. As DNA, the CDR3 is TGCGCCAGCAGCTTGGTCGGGTCAGGGGCCAACGTCCTGACTTTC. Its protein product is CASSLVGSGANVLTF.

The rearrangement joins TRBV5-5 to TRBJ2-1, with 12 bases aligning to TRBD2. This CDR3 has 16 residues. The V gene's germline CDR1 is SGHKS and CDR2 YYEKEE (reference sequence). The J segment lost 6 bases and the V segment lost 4 bases, leaving 8 bases of the junction unmatched. CDR3 bases: TGTGCCAGCAGCCTCCCGACTAGCGGGGGACCCAATGAGCAGTTCTTC. Its protein product is CASSLPTSGGPNEQFF.

In regard to this clone: Sequence at one end of the junction differs from germline and may be a read error. The rearrangement joins TRBV20-1 to TRBJ2-7, with TRBD2 as a possible D gene (7 bases). CDR1 is DFQATT, CDR2 SNEGSKA, per germline (reference sequence). The CDR3 is made up of 9 amino acids. The CDR3, as DNA: TGCAGTGCCTCGGGGGGACATTGCTTC. Protein: CSASGGHCF.

This chain joins TRBV7-2 and TRBJ2-3; 15 nucleotides align to TRBD2. This CDR3 has 15 amino acids. V trimming: 4 bases; J trimming: 12 bases; junction bases outside the gene matches: 8. Germline CDR1 and CDR2: SGHTA and FQGNSA. Here the CDR3 DNA reads TGTGCCAGCAGCTCCGTAGGACTAGCGGGGGGGGAACAGTATTTT. Its protein is CASSSVGLAGGEQYF.

The rearrangement uses TRBV9 and TRBJ2-5; TRBD2 might be the D (6 bases). V was shortened by 4 bases and J by 5 bases, with 12 bases between the two germline ends. The germline V gene has CDR1 SGDLS and CDR2 YYNGEE. The CDR3 has 13 residues. The CDR3: CASSPGLAETQYF. CDR3 nucleotide sequence: TGTGCCAGCAGCCCCGGCCTAGCGGAGACCCAGTACTTC.

The chain recombines TRBV6-1 with TRBJ1-5; 8 positions agree with TRBD1. Germline CDR1 is MNHNS and CDR2 is SASEGT. Trimming cost V 6 bases and J 7 bases; bases outside gene matches: 11. The CDR3 is made up of 15 amino acids. The CDR3 nucleotides read TGTGCCAGCAGGTACATGACAGGGGTGGGGCAGCCCCAGCATTTT. It encodes CASRYMTGVGQPQHF.

This chain connects TRBV7-9 to TRBJ2-3, with TRBD2 identical over 12 bases. The germline V gene encodes CDR1 SEHNR and CDR2 FQNEAQ (reference sequence). This CDR3 contains 18 residues. After removal of 1 base from V and 0 bases from J, the junction contained 5 bases not matched to a gene. This CDR3 reads CASSLVLAGGRSTDTQYF. CDR3 bases: TGTGCCAGCAGCTTAGTTCTAGCGGGGGGGAGAAGCACAGATACGCAGTATTTT.

This chain uses TRBV5-1 with TRBJ2-3, with 12 bases matching TRBD2. The CDR3 runs to 17 residues. From germline, CDR1 is SGHRS and CDR2 YFSETQ. V lost 3 bases and J lost 6; bases outside the gene matches: 11. The CDR3, as DNA: TGCGCCAGCAGCTCCACGACTAGCGGGGGATTGTCGGATACGCAGTATTTT. It specifies CASSSTTSGGLSDTQYF.

V gene TRBV7-6 combines with J gene TRBJ1-1; D not resolved. Germline-derived CDR1 and CDR2 are SGHVS and FNYEAQ. The CDR3 has 13 residues. V lost 6 bases and J 7 bases, leaving 15 bases between the germline ends. CDR3: CASSSLDDFEAFF. The CDR3 coding sequence is TGTGCCAGCAGTTCCCTAGACGACTTTGAAGCTTTCTTT.

The chain combines TRBV9 with TRBJ2-3; 7 bases map to TRBD2. The CDR3 totals 16 residues. CDR1 and CDR2 from the germline V gene are SGDLS and YYNGEE. V dropped 0 bases and J dropped 3; count of bases not matched to a gene: 7. In nucleotides, the CDR3 is TGTGCCAGCAGCGTAGGGGGAGCGGGGACGACAGATACGCAGTATTTT. This encodes CASSVGGAGTTDTQYF.

This chain uses TRBV10-2 with TRBJ1-1; tentatively, D is TRBD1 (6 bases). V dropped 10 bases and J dropped 1 base, with 13 bases sitting between them. The CDR3 covers 13 residues. Germline CDR1 reads WSHSY; CDR2 reads SAAADI. The CDR3 DNA sequence: TGCGCCATCTCCCGGGACAAGAACACTGAAGCTTTCTTT. Translating it yields CAISRDKNTEAFF.

The rearrangement uses TRBV4-3 and TRBJ2-5; 7 bases map to TRBD1. The DNA matches TRBJ2-7 better at its end, which makes the J call doubtful. This CDR3 is built from 15 residues. Per germline, CDR1 LGHNA and CDR2 YSLEER. The CDR3 DNA reads TGCGCCAGCAGCCAAGAGGAAACAGGGGTTTACGAGCAGTACTTC. Its translation is CASSQEETGVYEQYF.

This clone has a handful of counts. V and J are TRBV15 and TRBJ2-3, with 9 bases lining up with TRBD1. The CDR3 extends over 14 amino acids. The J segment lost 4 bases and the V segment lost 4 bases, leaving 3 bases of the junction unmatched. CDR1 LNHNV and CDR2 YYDKDF come from the germline V gene (reference sequence). Written as DNA, the CDR3 is TGTGCCACCAGCAAGGGACAGGGTTCAGATACGCAGTATTTT. Translated, it gives CATSKGQGSDTQYF.

The chain couples TRBV6-1 to TRBJ2-1; D might be TRBD1 (6 bases). Germline V gives CDR1 MNHNS, CDR2 SASEGT. This CDR3 is built from 15 residues. The V end lost 4 bases, the J end lost 0 bases, and 10 bases lay between the germline ends. CDR3 in DNA: TGTGCCAGCAGTGCCGGGACAAGCTCCTACAATGAGCAGTTCTTC. Protein product: CASSAGTSSYNEQFF.

In DNA form, the CDR3 reads TGTGCCAGCAACCCCCCAGGGGGATTGGGCAACACCATATATTTT. Translating gives CASNPPGGLGNTIYF. The genes are TRBV28 and TRBJ1-3, with 7 nucleotides matching TRBD1. Germline V gives CDR1 MDHEN, CDR2 SYDVKM. The CDR3 extends over 15 amino acids. The junction had 13 bases not matched to a gene; V was cut back by 7 bases and J by 7 bases.

CDR3 in DNA: TGTGCCAGCAGCGTAGTGGCTAGCGGCCACACAGATACGCAGTATTTT. Protein product: CASSVVASGHTDTQYF. The chain carries TRBV9 and TRBJ2-3; 7 bases match TRBD2. Unmatched junction bases numbered 6, after V lost 0 bases and J lost 2 bases. The germline CDR1 and CDR2 sequences are SGDLS and YYNGEE. The CDR3 consists of 16 residues.

Only a few counts were recorded for this clone. This chain uses TRBV10-3 with TRBJ1-1; 8 bases match TRBD1. The CDR3 is 15 residues long. Germline V gene lookup returns CDR1 ENHRY and CDR2 SYGVKD. After removal of 6 bases from V and 5 bases from J, the junction contained 11 bases not matched to a gene. In nucleotides, the CDR3 is TGTGCCATCAGGGACCTGACAGGGGAGGGGACTGAAGCTTTCTTT. It codes for CAIRDLTGEGTEAFF.

The chain carries TRBV27 and TRBJ2-2; perhaps TRBD2 as D (5 bases). The CDR3 totals 16 residues. Germline assignment: CDR1 MNHEY and CDR2 SMNVEV (reference sequence). Trimming pared 0 bases from V and 1 base from J, leaving 9 bases between. Written as DNA, the CDR3 is TGTGCCAGCAGTTTATCGAGGGCCGTGAACACCGGGGAGCTGTTTTTT. It is translated as CASSLSRAVNTGELFF.

The CDR3 region is CASSTDTSTDTQYF. Here the CDR3 DNA reads TGTGCCAGCAGCACGGACACCTCCACAGATACGCAGTATTTT. This rearrangement joins TRBV5-8 to TRBJ2-3, with D perhaps matching TRBD1 (5 bases). The CDR3 is 14 amino acids. V lost 4 bases, J lost 2 bases, and 11 bases lay in between. The germline V gene has CDR1 SGHTS and CDR2 YDEGEE.

The chain employs TRBV7-9 and TRBJ1-6; 9 bases are shared with TRBD1. The V gene's germline CDR1 is SEHNR and CDR2 FQNEAQ (reference sequence). CDR3 size: 14 residues. V was clipped by 5 bases and J by 10 bases; unmatched bases: 6. The CDR3 is CASSPGTGSSPLHF. DNA for the CDR3: TGTGCCAGCAGCCCCGGGACAGGGTCCTCACCCCTCCACTTT.

The genes are TRBV5-1 and TRBJ2-5; the match to TRBD2 covers 10 bases. The CDR3 runs to 18 residues. The J segment lost 1 base and the V segment lost 4 bases, leaving 13 bases of the junction unmatched. Germline V gene data show CDR1 as SGHRS and CDR2 as YFSETQ. The CDR3 loop is CASSPLGNSGGFQETQYF. The DNA for the CDR3 is TGCGCCAGCAGCCCCCTAGGGAATAGCGGGGGGTTCCAAGAGACCCAGTACTTC.